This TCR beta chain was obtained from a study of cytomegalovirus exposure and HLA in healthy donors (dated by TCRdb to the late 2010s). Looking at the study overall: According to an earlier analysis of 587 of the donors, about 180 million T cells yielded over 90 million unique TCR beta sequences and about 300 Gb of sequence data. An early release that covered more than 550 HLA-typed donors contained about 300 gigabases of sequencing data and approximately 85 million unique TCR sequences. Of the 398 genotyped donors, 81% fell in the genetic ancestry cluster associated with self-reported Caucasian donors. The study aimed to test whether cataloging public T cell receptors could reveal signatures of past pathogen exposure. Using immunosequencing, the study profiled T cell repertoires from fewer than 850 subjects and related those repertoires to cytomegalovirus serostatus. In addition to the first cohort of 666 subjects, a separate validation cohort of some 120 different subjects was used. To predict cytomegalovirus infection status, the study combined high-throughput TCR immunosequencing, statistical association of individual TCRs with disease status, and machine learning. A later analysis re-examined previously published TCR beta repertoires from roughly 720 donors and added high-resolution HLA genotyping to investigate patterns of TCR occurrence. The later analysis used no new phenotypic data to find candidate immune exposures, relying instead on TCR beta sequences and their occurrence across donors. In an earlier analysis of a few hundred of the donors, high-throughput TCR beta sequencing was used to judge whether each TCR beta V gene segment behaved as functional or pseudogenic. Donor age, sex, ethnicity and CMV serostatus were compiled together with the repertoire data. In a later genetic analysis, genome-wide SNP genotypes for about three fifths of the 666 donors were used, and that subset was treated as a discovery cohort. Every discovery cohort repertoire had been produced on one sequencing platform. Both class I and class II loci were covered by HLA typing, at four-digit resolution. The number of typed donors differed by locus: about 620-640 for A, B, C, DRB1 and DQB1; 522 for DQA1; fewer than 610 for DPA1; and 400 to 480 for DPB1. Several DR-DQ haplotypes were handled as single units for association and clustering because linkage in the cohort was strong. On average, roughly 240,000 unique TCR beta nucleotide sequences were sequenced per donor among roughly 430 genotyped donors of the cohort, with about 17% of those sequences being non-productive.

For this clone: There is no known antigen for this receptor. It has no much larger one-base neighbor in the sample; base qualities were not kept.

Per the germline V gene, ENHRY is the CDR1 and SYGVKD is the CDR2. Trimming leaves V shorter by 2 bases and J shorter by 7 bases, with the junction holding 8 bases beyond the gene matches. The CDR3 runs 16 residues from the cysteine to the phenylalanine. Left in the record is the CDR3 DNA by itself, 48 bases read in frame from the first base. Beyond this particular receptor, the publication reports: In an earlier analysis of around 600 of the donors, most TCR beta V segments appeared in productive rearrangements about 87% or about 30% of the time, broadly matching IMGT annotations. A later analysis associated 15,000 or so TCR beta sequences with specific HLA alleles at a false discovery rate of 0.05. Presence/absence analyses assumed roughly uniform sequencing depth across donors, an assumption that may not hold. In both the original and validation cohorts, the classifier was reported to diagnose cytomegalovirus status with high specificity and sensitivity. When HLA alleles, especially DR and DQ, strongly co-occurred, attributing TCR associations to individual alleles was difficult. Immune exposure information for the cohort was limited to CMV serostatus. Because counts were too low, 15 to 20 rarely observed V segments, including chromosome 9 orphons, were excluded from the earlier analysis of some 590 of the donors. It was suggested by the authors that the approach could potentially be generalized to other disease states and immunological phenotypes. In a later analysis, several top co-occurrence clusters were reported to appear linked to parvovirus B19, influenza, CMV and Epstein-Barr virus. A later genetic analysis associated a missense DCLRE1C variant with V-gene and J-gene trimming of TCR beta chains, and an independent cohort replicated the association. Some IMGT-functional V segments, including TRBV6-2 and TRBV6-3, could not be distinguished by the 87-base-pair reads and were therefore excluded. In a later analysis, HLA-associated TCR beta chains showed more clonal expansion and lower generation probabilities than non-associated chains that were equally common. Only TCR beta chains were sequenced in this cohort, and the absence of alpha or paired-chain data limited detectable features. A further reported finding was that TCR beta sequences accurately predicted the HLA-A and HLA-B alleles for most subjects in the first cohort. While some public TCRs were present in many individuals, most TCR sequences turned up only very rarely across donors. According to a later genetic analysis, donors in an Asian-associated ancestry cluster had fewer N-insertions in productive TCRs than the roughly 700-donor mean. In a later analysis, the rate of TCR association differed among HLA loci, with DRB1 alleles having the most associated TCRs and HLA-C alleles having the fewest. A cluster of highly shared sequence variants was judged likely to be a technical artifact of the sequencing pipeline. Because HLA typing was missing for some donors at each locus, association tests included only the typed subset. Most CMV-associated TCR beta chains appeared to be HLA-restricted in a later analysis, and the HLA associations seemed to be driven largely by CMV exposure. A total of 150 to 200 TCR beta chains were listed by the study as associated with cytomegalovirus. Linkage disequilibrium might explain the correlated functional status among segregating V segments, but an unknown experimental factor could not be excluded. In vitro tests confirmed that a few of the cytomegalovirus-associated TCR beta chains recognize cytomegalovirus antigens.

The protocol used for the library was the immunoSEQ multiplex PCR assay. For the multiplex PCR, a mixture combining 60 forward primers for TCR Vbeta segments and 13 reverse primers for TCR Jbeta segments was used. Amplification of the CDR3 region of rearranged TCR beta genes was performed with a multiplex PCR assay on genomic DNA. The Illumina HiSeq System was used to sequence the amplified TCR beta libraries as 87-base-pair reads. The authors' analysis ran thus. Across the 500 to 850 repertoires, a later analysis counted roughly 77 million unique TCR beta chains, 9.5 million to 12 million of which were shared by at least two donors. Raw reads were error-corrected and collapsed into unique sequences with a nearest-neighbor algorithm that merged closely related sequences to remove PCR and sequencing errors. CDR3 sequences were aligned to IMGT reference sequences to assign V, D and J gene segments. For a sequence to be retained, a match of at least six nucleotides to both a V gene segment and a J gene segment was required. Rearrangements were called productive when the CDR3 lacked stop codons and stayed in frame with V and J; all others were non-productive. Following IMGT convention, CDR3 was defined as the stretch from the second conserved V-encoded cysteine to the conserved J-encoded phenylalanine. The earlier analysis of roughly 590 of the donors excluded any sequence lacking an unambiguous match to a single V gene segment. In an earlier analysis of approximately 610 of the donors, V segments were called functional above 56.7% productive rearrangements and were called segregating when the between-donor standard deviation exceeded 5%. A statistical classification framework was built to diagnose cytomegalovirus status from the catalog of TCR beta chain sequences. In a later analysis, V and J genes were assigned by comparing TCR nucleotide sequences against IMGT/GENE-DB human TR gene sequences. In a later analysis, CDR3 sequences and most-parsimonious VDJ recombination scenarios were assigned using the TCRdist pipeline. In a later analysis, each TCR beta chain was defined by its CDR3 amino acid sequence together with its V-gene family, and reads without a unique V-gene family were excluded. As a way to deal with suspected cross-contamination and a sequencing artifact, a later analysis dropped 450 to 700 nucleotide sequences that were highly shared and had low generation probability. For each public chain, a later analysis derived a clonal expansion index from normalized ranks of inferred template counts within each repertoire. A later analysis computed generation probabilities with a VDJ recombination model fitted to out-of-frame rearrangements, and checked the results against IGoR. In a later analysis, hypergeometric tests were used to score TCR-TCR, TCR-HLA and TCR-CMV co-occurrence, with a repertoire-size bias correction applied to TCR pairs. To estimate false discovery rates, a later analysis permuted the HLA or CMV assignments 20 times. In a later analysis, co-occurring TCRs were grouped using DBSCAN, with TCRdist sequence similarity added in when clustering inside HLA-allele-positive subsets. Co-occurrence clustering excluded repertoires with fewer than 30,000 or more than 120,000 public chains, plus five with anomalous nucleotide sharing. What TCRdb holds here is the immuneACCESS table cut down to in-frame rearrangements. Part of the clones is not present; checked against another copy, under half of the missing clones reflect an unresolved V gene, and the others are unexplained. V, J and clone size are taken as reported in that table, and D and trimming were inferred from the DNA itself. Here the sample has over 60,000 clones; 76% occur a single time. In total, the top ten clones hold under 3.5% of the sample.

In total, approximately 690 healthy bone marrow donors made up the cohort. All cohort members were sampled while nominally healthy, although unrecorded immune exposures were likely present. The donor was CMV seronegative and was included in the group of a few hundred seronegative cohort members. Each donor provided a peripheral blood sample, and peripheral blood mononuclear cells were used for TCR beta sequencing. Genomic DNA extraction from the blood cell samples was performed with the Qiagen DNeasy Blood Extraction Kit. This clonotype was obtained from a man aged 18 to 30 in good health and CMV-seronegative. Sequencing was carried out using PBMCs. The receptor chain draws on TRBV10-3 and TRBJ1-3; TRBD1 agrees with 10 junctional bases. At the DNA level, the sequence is TGTGCCATCAGTGAGATAGGGACAGGGGATTTCAACACCATATATTTT. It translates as CAISEIGTGDFNTIYF.